The 20 T cell receptor beta chains below come from one sample, sequenced in a study of technical replicates of blood from a handful of donors. The data were produced by immunoSEQ multiplex PCR, yet TCRdb's version contains in-frame clones alone and is incomplete. The sample has 83,000 or so clones; approximately 90% are singletons. The sequenced sample consisted of T cells isolated from PBMCs. The receptors originated from a human donor in good health.

This sequence joins TRBV13 and TRBJ2-7; a possible D gene is TRBD1 (6 bases). The CDR3 is made up of 17 amino acids. Trimming shortened V by 5 bases and J by 0 bases, and 20 bases separated the two germline ends. CDR1 is PRHDT, CDR2 FYEKMQ, per germline (reference sequence). The CDR3 is CASSKIRMGASSYEQYF. As DNA, the CDR3 is TGTGCCAGCAGCAAAATAAGAATGGGGGCCTCCTCCTACGAGCAGTACTTC.

The chain uses TRBV7-3 and TRBJ2-2; 7 bases map to TRBD2. The V gene end was trimmed by 4 bases and the J gene end by 0 bases; junction bases not matched to a gene: 5. This CDR3 has 16 amino acids. Germline V lookup: CDR1 SGHTA, CDR2 FQGTGA. CDR3 nucleotides: TGTGCCAGCAGCTCCCAGCGGGGTTCGAACACCGGGGAGCTGTTTTTT. Protein sequence: CASSSQRGSNTGELFF.

V is TRBV7-6 and J is TRBJ2-1; possibly TRBD2 for D (6 bases). The length of the CDR3 is 16 residues. V lost 5 bases, J lost 0 bases, and 14 bases lay in between. CDR1 is SGHVS, CDR2 FNYEAQ, per germline. The CDR3 protein is CASSTFRGSSYNEQFF. CDR3 sequence (DNA): TGTGCCAGCAGCACCTTTCGGGGGAGCTCCTACAATGAGCAGTTCTTC.

This chain joins TRBV5-4 and TRBJ2-2; D is unresolved. V was trimmed by 1 base and J by 5 bases, leaving 3 bases between them. The CDR3 totals 12 residues. Germline V gene data show CDR1 as SGHNT and CDR2 as YYREEE (reference sequence). The CDR3 DNA is TGTGCCAGCAGCTTGTCTACCGGGGAGCTGTTTTTT. Protein sequence: CASSLSTGELFF. Looking up the rest from reference TRBV5-4 and TRBJ2-2 gives the full variable domain: ETGVTQSPTHLIKTRGQQVTLRCSSQSGHNTVSWYQQALGQGPQFIFQYYREEENGRGNFPPRFSGLQFPNYSSELNVNALELDDSALYLCASSLSTGELFFGEGSRLTVL.

The chain uses TRBV29-1 and TRBJ2-1; 9 bases agree with TRBD1. Trimming at V came to 6 bases and at J to 9 bases, leaving 6 bases not matched to a gene. Per the germline V gene, CDR1 is SQVTM and CDR2 is ANQGSEA. This CDR3 has 12 amino acids. CDR3 loop: CSVGDRVVEQFF. The DNA of the CDR3 is TGCAGCGTAGGGGACAGGGTTGTTGAGCAGTTCTTC.

This clone was seen only once. The CDR3 nucleotides read TGTGCCAGCAGTGAACCGGGCTATGGCTACACCTTC. Translating gives CASSEPGYGYTF. V usage is TRBV2 and J usage is TRBJ1-2; no clear D. The CDR3 is 12 amino acids. Germline lookup yields CDR1 SNHLY and CDR2 FYNNEI. The V gene lost 2 bases and the J gene lost 4 bases, with 5 bases spanning the gap.

The rearrangement links TRBV4-1 to TRBJ2-3; 11 nucleotides line up with TRBD2. J was trimmed by 2 bases and V by 0 bases; bases with no gene match: 10. CDR3 length equals 19 residues. From germline, CDR1 is MGHRA and CDR2 YSYEKL. The CDR3 region has the DNA TGCGCCAGCAGCCAAGATTCGCGGCTAGCGGGAGGACTCACAGATACGCAGTATTTT. It encodes CASSQDSRLAGGLTDTQYF.

The V and J genes are TRBV6-5 and TRBJ2-5; D is perhaps TRBD1 (5 bases). The germline gives CDR1 MNHEY, CDR2 SVGAGI. This CDR3 spans 12 amino acids. Trimming shortened V by 5 bases and J by 2 bases, and 6 bases separated the two germline ends. The CDR3 DNA is TGTGCCAGCAGTCACAGGCAAGAGACCCAGTACTTC. Translated, it gives CASSHRQETQYF.

The V call is TRBV7-2, the J call TRBJ2-3; no reliable D call. Trimming took 2 bases from V and 3 from J, leaving 6 bases between them. Germline V gene lookup returns CDR1 SGHTA and CDR2 FQGNSA. CDR3 length: 13 amino acids. The DNA of the CDR3 is TGTGCCAGCAGCTTAAGCAGGACAGATACGCAGTATTTT. Its protein product is CASSLSRTDTQYF.

The J gene is TRBJ2-2, the V gene TRBV27, with 8 nucleotides matching TRBD1. The V gene's germline CDR1 is MNHEY and CDR2 SMNVEV (reference sequence). Trimming cost V 5 bases and J 7 bases; bases outside gene matches: 6. This CDR3 has 14 residues. The DNA for the CDR3 is TGTGCCAGCAGTCTCCGACAGGGGTACGGGGAGCTGTTTTTT. Translated, it gives CASSLRQGYGELFF.

The chain combines TRBV11-2 with TRBJ1-1, with unresolved D. Germline V lookup: CDR1 SGHAT, CDR2 FQNNGV. The CDR3 is made up of 13 amino acids. The V end was cut by 5 bases, the J end by 3 bases, with 10 bases between. The CDR3 protein is CASSNRSYTEAFF. CDR3 DNA sequence: TGTGCCAGCAGCAACCGGTCGTACACTGAAGCTTTCTTT.

The chain links TRBV28 to TRBJ1-5; 7 bases are a match to TRBD1. The J segment lost 5 bases and the V segment lost 5 bases, leaving 0 bases of the junction unmatched. This CDR3 has 12 residues. Germline V gene sequence: CDR1 MDHEN, CDR2 SYDVKM. CDR3 coding DNA: TGTGCCAGCAGTCAGGGGGATCAGCCCCAGCATTTT. Its protein is CASSQGDQPQHF. The full variable domain, with the rest looked up from reference TRBV28 and TRBJ1-5, is DVKVTQSSRYLVKRTGEKVFLECVQDMDHENMFWYRQDPGLGLRLIYFSYDVKMKEKGDIPEGYSVSREKKERFSLILESASTNQTSMYLCASSQGDQPQHFGDGTRLSIL.

The J gene is TRBJ2-1, the V gene TRBV29-1, with TRBD2 matching 10 bases. This CDR3 spans 16 amino acids. The ends lost 0 bases at V and 4 bases at J; junction bases unmatched: 6. Germline V CDR1 and CDR2: SQVTM, ANQGSEA. CDR3 amino acids: CSVEDGLAGEYNEQFF. The DNA for the CDR3 is TGCAGCGTTGAAGATGGCCTAGCGGGGGAGTACAATGAGCAGTTCTTC.

The chain recombines TRBV7-9 with TRBJ2-7, with TRBD1 identical over 7 bases. After removal of 5 bases from V and 1 base from J, the junction contained 5 bases not matched to a gene. Per the germline V gene, CDR1 is SEHNR and CDR2 is FQNEAQ (reference sequence). CDR3 length: 14 residues. The CDR3 spells CASSLTGQSYEQYF. Here the CDR3 DNA reads TGTGCCAGCAGCCTAACGGGACAGTCCTACGAGCAGTACTTC.

On this clone itself: The identical CDR3 is also encoded by other nucleotide sequences in the sample. The chain joins TRBV11-2 to TRBJ1-2; 9 bases match TRBD1. The CDR3 sequence is 16 residues long. Unmatched junction bases numbered 15, after V lost 5 bases and J lost 8 bases. The germline V gene has CDR1 SGHAT and CDR2 FQNNGV. This chain's CDR3 is CASSLYRGPSWMGYTF. Written as DNA, the CDR3 is TGTGCCAGCAGCCTCTACAGGGGGCCCTCCTGGATGGGCTACACCTTC.

The rearrangement links TRBV4-1 to TRBJ1-2, with 11 bases lining up with TRBD1. Germline-derived CDR1 and CDR2 are MGHRA and YSYEKL. Trimming cost V 7 bases and J 7 bases; bases outside gene matches: 11. CDR3 length: 15 residues. The CDR3 loop is CASIFGQGAGGGYTF. The CDR3, as DNA: TGCGCCAGCATTTTCGGACAGGGGGCGGGGGGTGGCTACACCTTC.

In this sample, this clone turned up a few times. The chain's CDR3 is CASSLGAVEKLFF. For the CDR3, the DNA is TGTGCCAGCAGCTTAGGAGCGGTGGAAAAACTGTTTTTT. This chain uses TRBV13 with TRBJ1-4; D ambiguous. Looked up from germline, CDR1 is PRHDT and CDR2 is FYEKMQ (reference sequence). V was cut by 0 bases and J by 8 bases, with 7 bases left in between. The CDR3 extends over 13 amino acids.

The V call is TRBV5-1, the J call TRBJ2-3; no clear D gene. The length of the CDR3 is 14 residues. Germline lookup yields CDR1 SGHRS and CDR2 YFSETQ. Trimming stripped 0 bases from V and 2 bases from J, with 7 bases between. Here the CDR3 DNA reads TGCGCCAGCAGCTTGGAAGTACTCACAGATACGCAGTATTTT. This sequence encodes CASSLEVLTDTQYF.

The genes are TRBV25-1 and TRBJ2-3; 8 bases align to TRBD2. The CDR3 totals 16 residues. Germline V gives CDR1 MGHDK, CDR2 SYGVNS. J lost 1 base, V lost 2 bases, and 5 bases had no gene match. The CDR3 loop is CASSETGGGRTDTQYF. The CDR3 DNA reads TGTGCCAGCAGTGAAACTGGCGGGGGGCGCACAGATACGCAGTATTTT.

V is TRBV30 and J is TRBJ2-1; tentative D call: TRBD2 (7 bases). The length of the CDR3 is 16 residues. The V and J ends lost 4 bases and 3 bases respectively, with 19 bases between them. Germline lookup yields CDR1 GTSNPN and CDR2 SVGIG (reference sequence). The CDR3 loop is CAWTSSKAGHYNEQFF. CDR3 nucleotide sequence: TGTGCCTGGACCTCGTCAAAAGCGGGACACTACAATGAGCAGTTCTTC.